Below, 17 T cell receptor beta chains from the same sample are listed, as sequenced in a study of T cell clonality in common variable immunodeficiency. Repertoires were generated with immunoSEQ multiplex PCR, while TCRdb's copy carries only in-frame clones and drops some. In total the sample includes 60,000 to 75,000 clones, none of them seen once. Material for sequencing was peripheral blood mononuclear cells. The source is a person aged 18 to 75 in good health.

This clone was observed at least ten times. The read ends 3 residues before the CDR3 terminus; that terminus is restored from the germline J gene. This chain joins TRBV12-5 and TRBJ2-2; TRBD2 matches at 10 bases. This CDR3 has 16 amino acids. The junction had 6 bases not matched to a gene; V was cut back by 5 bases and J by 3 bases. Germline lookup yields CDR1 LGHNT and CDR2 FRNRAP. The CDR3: CASGLGLAGDTGELFF. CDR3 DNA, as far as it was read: TGTGCTAGTGGTCTTGGGCTAGCGGGGGACACCGGGGAG.

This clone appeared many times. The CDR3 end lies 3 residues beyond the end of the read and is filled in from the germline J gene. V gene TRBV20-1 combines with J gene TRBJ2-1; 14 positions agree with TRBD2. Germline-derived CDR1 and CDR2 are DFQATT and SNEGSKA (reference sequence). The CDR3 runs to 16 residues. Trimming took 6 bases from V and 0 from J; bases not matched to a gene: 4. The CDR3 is CSARTSGRYSYNEQFF. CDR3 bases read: TGCAGTGCAAGGACTAGCGGGAGGTACTCCTACAATGAG.

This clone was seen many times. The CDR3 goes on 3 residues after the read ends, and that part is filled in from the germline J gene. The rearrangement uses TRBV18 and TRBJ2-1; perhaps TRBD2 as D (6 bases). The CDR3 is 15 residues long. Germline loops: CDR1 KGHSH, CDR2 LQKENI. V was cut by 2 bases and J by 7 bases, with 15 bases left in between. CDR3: CASSPWDSPRNEQFF. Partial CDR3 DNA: TGTGCCAGCTCACCATGGGACTCGCCTCGGAATGAG.

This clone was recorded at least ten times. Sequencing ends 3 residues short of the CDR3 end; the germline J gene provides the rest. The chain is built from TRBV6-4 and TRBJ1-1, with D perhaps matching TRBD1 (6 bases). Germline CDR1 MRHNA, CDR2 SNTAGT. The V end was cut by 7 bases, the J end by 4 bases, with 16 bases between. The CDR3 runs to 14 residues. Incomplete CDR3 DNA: TGTGCCAGCATTCCCAGAGAGGGGGTCACTGAA. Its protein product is CASIPREGVTE. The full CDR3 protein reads CASIPREGVTEAFF.

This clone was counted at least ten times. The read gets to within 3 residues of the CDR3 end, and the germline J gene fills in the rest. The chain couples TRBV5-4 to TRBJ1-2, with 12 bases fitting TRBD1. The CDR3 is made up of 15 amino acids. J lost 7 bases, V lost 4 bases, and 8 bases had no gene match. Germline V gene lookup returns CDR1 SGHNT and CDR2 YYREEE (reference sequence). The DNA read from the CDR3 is TGTGCCAGCAGCATTGGGGACAGGGGGCTCCGTGGC. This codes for CASSIGDRGLRG. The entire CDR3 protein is CASSIGDRGLRGYTF.

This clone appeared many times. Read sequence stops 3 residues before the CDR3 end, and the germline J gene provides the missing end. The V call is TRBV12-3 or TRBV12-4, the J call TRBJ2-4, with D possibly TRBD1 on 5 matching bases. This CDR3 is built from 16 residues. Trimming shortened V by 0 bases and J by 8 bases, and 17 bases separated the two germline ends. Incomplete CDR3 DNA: TGTGCCAGCAGTTTAGCTAGGCTAGGGGTTGGGGACATT. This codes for CASSLARLGVGDI. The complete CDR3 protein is CASSLARLGVGDIQYF.

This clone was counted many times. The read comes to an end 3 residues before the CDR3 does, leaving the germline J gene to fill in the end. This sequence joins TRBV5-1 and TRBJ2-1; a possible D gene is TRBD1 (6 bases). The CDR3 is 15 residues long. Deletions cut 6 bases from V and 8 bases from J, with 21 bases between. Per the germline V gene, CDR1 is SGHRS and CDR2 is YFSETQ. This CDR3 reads CASNPSGDTFHEQFF. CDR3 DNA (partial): TGCGCCAGCAACCCCTCCGGGGACACGTTCCATGAG.

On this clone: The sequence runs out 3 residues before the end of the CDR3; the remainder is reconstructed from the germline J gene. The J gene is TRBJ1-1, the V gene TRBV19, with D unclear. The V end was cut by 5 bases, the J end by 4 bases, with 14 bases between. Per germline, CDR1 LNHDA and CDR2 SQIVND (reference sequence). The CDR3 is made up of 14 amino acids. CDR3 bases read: TGTGCCAGTAGTTATAAGGGCGTAGTCACTGAA. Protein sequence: CASSYKGVVTE. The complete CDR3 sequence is CASSYKGVVTEAFF.

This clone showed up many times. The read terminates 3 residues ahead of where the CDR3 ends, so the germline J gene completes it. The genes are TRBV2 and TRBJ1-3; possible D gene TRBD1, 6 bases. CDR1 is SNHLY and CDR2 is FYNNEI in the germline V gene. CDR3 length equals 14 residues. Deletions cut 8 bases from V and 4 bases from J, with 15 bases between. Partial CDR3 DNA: TGTGCCAGCGCTACAGGGCTCGGGGGAAACACC. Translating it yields CASATGLGGNT. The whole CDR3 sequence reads CASATGLGGNTIYF.

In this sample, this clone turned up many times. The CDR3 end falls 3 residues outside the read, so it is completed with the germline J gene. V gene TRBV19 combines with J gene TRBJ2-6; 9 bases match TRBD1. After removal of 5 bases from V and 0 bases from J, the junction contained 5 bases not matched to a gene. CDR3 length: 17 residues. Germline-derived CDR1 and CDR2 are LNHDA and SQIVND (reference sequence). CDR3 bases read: TGTGCCAGTAGTGCTAAGACAGGGGGCTCTGGGGCCAACGTC. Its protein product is CASSAKTGGSGANV. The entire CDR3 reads CASSAKTGGSGANVLTF.

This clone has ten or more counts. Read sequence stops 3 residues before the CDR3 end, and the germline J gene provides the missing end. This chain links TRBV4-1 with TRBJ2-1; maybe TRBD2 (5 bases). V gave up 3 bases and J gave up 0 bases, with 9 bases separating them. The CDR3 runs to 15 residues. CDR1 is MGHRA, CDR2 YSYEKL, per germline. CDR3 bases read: TGCGCCAGCAGCCAGGGAGCGGACTCCTACAATGAG. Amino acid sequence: CASSQGADSYNE. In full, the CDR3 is CASSQGADSYNEQFF.

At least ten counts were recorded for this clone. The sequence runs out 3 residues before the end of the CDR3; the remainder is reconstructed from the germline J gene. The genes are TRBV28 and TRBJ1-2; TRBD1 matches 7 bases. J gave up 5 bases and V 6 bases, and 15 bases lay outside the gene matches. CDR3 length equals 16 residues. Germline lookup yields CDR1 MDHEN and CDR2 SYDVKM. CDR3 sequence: CASSPLGTVRRYGYTF. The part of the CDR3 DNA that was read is TGTGCCAGCAGCCCCTTGGGGACAGTCAGGAGGTATGGC.

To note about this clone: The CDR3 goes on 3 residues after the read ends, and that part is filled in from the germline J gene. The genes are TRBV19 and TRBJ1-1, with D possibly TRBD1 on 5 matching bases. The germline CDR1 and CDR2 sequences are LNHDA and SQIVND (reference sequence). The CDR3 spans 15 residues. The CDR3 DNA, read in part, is TGTGCCAGTAGTATGGGGACTAGCGCGTACAATGAG. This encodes CASSMGTSAYNE. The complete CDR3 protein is CASSMGTSAYNEAFF.

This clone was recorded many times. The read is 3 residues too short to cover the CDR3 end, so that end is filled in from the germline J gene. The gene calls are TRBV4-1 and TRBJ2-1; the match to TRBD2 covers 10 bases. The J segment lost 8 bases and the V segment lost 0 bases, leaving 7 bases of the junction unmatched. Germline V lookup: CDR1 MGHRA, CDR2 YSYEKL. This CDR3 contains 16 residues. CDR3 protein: CASSQESAGGPYEQFF. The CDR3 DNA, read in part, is TGCGCCAGCAGCCAAGAGTCAGCGGGAGGGCCCTATGAG.

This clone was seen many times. The CDR3 protein is CASSFWGVYNEQFF. Partial CDR3 DNA: TGTGCCAGCAGCTTTTGGGGGGTATACAATGAG. V and J are TRBV5-6 and TRBJ2-1; D is perhaps TRBD2 (6 bases). The read terminates 3 residues ahead of where the CDR3 ends, so the germline J gene completes it. Trimming cost V 2 bases and J 4 bases, with 10 bases left between them. Germline CDR1 reads SGHDT; CDR2 reads YYEEEE. CDR3 size: 14 residues. The full variable domain, completed using reference TRBV5-6 and TRBJ2-1, is DAGVTQSPTHLIKTRGQQVTLRCSPKSGHDTVSWYQQALGQGPQFIFQYYEEEERQRGNFPDRFSGHQFPNYSSELNVNALLLGDSALYLCASSFWGVYNEQFFGPGTRLTVL.

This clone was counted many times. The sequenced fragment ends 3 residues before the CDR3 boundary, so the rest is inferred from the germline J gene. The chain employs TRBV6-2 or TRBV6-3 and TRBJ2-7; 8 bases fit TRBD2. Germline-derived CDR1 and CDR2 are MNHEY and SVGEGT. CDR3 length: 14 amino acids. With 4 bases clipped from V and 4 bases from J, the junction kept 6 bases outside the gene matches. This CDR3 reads CASSFRGGRYEQYF. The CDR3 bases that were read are TGTGCCAGCAGTTTCCGCGGGGGGCGTTACGAG.

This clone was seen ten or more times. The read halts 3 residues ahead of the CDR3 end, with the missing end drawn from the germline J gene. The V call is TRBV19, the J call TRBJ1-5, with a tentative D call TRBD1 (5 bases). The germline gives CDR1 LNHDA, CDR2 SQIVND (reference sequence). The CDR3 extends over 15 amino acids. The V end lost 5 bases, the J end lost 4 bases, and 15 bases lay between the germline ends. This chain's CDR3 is CASSPSGVRNQPQHF. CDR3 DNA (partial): TGTGCCAGTAGTCCGTCGGGGGTACGAAATCAGCCC.